This T cell receptor beta chain comes out of a study of radiation and T cells in renal cell carcinoma (TCRdb year 2020). Study-wide context: Samples came from a clinical trial, in which primary renal cell carcinomas received 15 Gy stereotactic body radiation therapy followed by nephrectomy 4 weeks later. A total of 50 to 55 samples underwent TCR beta sequencing, made up of roughly 26 tumors and roughly 27 peripheral blood samples. A total of roughly 3,900,000 unique CDR3 nucleotide sequences, encoding more than 2 million unique CDR3 amino acid sequences, were found across all 50 or so samples. Study-level results and caveats: An increase in top tumor clonotypes in blood was observed from baseline to 2 weeks post-radiation, followed by contraction by 4 weeks, which was taken to suggest transient expansion of tumor-resident clones. Dynamics of the blood repertoire were not tracked past 4 weeks after treatment. Because pretreatment tumor biopsies were not available, the study could not determine whether clonotypes were already present within the tumor at baseline. With a single-armed trial design, the study had no way to address how radiation dose or scheduling affects the TCR repertoire.

The germline V gene (reference sequence) provides CDR1 LNHDA and CDR2 SQIVND. The junction shows trimming of 0 bases on V and 0 bases on J, and the gene matches do not reach 10 bases of it. The CDR3 has 19 amino acids, counting the end cysteine and phenylalanine. Kept here is only the CDR3 DNA, which spans 57 bases and is read in frame from base 1. To note about this clone: It lacks a known antigen. Base-call qualities are not available, and no considerably larger clone is one nucleotide away.

The time point label on this specimen signifies: baseline pretreatment blood. This specimen's treatment or condition label, per the study, means: 15 Gy SBRT to primary tumor, nephrectomy 4 weeks later. To follow tumor-enriched clonotypes, peripheral blood was collected serially from radiation-treated patients at baseline and again at 2 weeks and 4 weeks after SBRT. Every patient had renal cell carcinoma of clear cell pathology. The QIAamp DNA Blood Mini Kit (Qiagen) was used to prepare genomic DNA for TCR sequencing. Samples were included in the analyses only if all quality control checks were passed. TCR beta libraries were generated from genomic DNA with the immunoSEQ kit, following the manufacturer's recommendations. Library preparation used a first multiplex PCR with proprietary primers, then a second PCR adding unique barcodes, with bead cleanups after each round. A positive control reaction and a negative control reaction, both provided in the kit, were run with every batch of samples. The final libraries were assessed on an Agilent 4200 TapeStation D1000 ScreenTape, pooled by volume, and quantified by qPCR. An Illumina NextSeq500 fitted with a MidOutput 150-cycle cartridge performed the sequencing, running 156 Read1 cycles and 15 Index1 cycles with the kit's custom primers. The pooled library was loaded at roughly 0.98 pM with a roughly 22% PhiX control spike-in. The authors' analysis ran thus. The vendor-processed data were analyzed in R, and a clonotype was defined as all T cells that share the same CDR3 nucleotide sequence. For clone abundance analyses, frequencies were normalized to the 10,000 most abundant clones in each sample. Public T cell clones, which averaged fewer than five per sample, were removed prior to analysis. A difference in abundance of at least 32-fold between compartments was used to define tumor-enriched and baseline blood-enriched clonotypes. A beta-binomial differential abundance model was applied to find clonotypes that expanded or contracted between blood time points. Similarity between tumor and blood repertoires was quantified using the Baroni-Urbani and Buser coefficient, and groups were compared with two-tailed Wilcoxon tests in R. In its TCRdb copy, this immuneACCESS table keeps in-frame sequences only and misses some clones. Where compared with another copy, unresolved V genes explain less than half of these, and the others have no known cause. V, J and clone size derive from that table, while D and trimming were established from the DNA sequence. Counted in this sample were 130,000 to 150,000 clones; roughly 90% of them appeared once. The ten largest clones take up 4.1% of the sample.

The rearrangement combines TRBV19 with TRBJ2-4, with 8 bases aligning to TRBD2. The sequencing here drew on blood, taken from a patient whose treatment included radiotherapy and nephrectomy. The receptor's source is a woman aged 65 to 85 with renal cell carcinoma. CDR3 region: CASSIDPLSGGLAKNIQYF. The DNA sequence is as follows: TGTGCCAGTAGTATAGATCCCTTGAGCGGGGGTCTAGCCAAAAACATTCAGTACTTC.